What follows is one T cell receptor beta chain and its context. These data belong to a study of cytomegalovirus exposure and HLA in healthy donors. The ends lost 4 bases at V and 0 bases at J; junction bases unmatched: 6. Per the germline V gene, CDR1 is MDHEN and CDR2 is SYDVKM. CDR3 length equals 15 residues. PCR employed 60 Vbeta and 13 Jbeta primers. The data were produced by immunoSEQ multiplex PCR, yet TCRdb's version contains in-frame clones alone and is incomplete. The sample includes over 250,000 clones, 86% of them seen just once. This sequence joins TRBV28 and TRBJ2-7, with 7 bases aligning to TRBD2. The sequenced sample consisted of PBMCs. This clonotype was obtained from a man aged 35 to 55 in good health and CMV-seropositive. As DNA, the CDR3 is TGTGCCAGCAGTTCCCTGACTAGCCACTCCTACGAGCAGTACTTC. Translating gives CASSSLTSHSYEQYF.